This passage covers 19 T cell receptor beta chains from one sample sequenced in a study of technical replicates of blood from a few donors. Some clones are missing from TCRdb's copy, which holds only in-frame ones; the method was immunoSEQ multiplex PCR. This table holds about 87,000 clones, approximately 95% found once. Sequencing used T cells isolated from PBMCs. The receptors were gathered from a human donor in good health.

The V gene is TRBV10-1, the J gene TRBJ2-7, with 11 bases lining up with TRBD1. Germline V gene sequence: CDR1 WNHNN, CDR2 SYGVQD (reference sequence). J was trimmed by 3 bases and V by 3 bases; bases with no gene match: 4. The CDR3 is 15 residues long. The CDR3 nucleotides are TGCGCCAGCAGTGAAAGGACAGGGGGCTACTACGAGCAGTACTTC. Amino acid sequence: CASSERTGGYYEQYF.

The V and J genes are TRBV6-5 and TRBJ1-1; 8 positions match TRBD1. The CDR3 loop spans 15 amino acids. CDR1 and CDR2 from the germline V gene are MNHEY and SVGAGI. V lost 5 bases, J lost 5 bases, and 10 bases stayed unmatched. CDR3 loop: CASSTPDRGDTEAFF. CDR3 sequence (DNA): TGTGCCAGCAGTACCCCAGACAGGGGTGATACTGAAGCTTTCTTT.

The chain has TRBV27 and TRBJ2-1; 7 bases map to TRBD2. With 3 bases clipped from V and 4 bases from J, the junction kept 6 bases outside the gene matches. The CDR3 is 15 amino acids. Germline V gives CDR1 MNHEY, CDR2 SMNVEV (reference sequence). CDR3 loop: CASSFIGTNYNEQFF. DNA of the CDR3: TGTGCCAGCAGTTTTATCGGGACTAATTACAATGAGCAGTTCTTC.

The V call is TRBV6-6, the J call TRBJ2-7; D not certain. This CDR3 is built from 12 residues. Germline V gene data show CDR1 as MNHNY and CDR2 as SVGAGI (reference sequence). V was shortened by 2 bases and J by 7 bases, with 9 bases between the two germline ends. In DNA, the CDR3 is TGTGCCAGCAGTTACGCCGATGAGGAGCAGTACTTC. It translates to CASSYADEEQYF.

This chain connects TRBV6-5 to TRBJ2-7; 8 bases align to TRBD2. V lost 0 bases and J lost 2; bases outside the gene matches: 6. This CDR3 has 16 amino acids. Germline CDR1 MNHEY, CDR2 SVGAGI. Written as DNA, the CDR3 is TGTGCCAGCAGTTACTCGACGGGAGGGGTAGCCTACGAGCAGTACTTC. Its protein is CASSYSTGGVAYEQYF.

About this clone: Other DNA sequences in the sample encode the same CDR3. The chain employs TRBV15 and TRBJ2-1, with unresolved D. Germline-derived CDR1 and CDR2 are LNHNV and YYDKDF (reference sequence). The ends were cut back, 0 bases at V and 8 bases at J, with 5 bases in the middle. CDR3 length: 12 residues. CDR3 residues: CATSRDEDEQFF. In DNA form, the CDR3 reads TGTGCCACCAGCAGAGATGAGGATGAGCAGTTCTTC. Full variable domain (outside the CDR3, taken from reference TRBV15 and TRBJ2-1): DAMVIQNPRYQVTQFGKPVTLSCSQTLNHNVMYWYQQKSSQAPKLLFHYYDKDFNNEADTPDNFQSRRPNTSFCFLDIRSPGLGDTAMYLCATSRDEDEQFFGPGTRLTVL.

The chain combines TRBV28 with TRBJ2-3; the D is unclear. V was pared by 11 bases and J by 0 bases, with 9 bases between. The CDR3 has 12 residues. From germline, CDR1 is MDHEN and CDR2 SYDVKM. CDR3 DNA: TGTGCCTCCCGGAGTAGCACAGATACGCAGTATTTT. Amino acids: CASRSSTDTQYF.

The chain has TRBV30 and TRBJ1-1; 11 bases align to TRBD1. Looked up from germline, CDR1 is GTSNPN and CDR2 is SVGIG (reference sequence). V dropped 5 bases and J dropped 1; count of bases not matched to a gene: 3. CDR3 length equals 14 residues. CDR3 region: CAWGQGASNTEAFF. CDR3 coding DNA: TGTGCCTGGGGACAGGGGGCTTCGAACACTGAAGCTTTCTTT.

The chain links TRBV9 to TRBJ2-1; 8 bases are shared with TRBD1. The CDR3 covers 15 residues. The V and J ends lost 0 bases and 5 bases, in that order; junction bases with no gene match: 4. Germline assignment: CDR1 SGDLS and CDR2 YYNGEE. The CDR3 here is CASSVDGQGDNEQFF. CDR3 coding DNA: TGTGCCAGCAGCGTAGACGGACAGGGTGACAATGAGCAGTTCTTC.

J is TRBJ1-1 and V is TRBV18; a possible D gene is TRBD1 (5 bases). Trimming stripped 8 bases from V and 7 bases from J, with 14 bases between. Germline V CDR1 and CDR2: KGHSH, LQKENI. This CDR3 is 12 amino acids long. In nucleotides, the CDR3 is TGTGCCAGCGGAGGGGTTGGGGATGAAGCTTTCTTT. This encodes CASGGVGDEAFF.

In DNA, the CDR3 is TGTGCCAGTAGTGACCGCGACAGGGGACGACAGCCCCAGCATTTT. This gives the protein CASSDRDRGRQPQHF. The chain recombines TRBV19 with TRBJ1-5, with 8 bases aligning to TRBD1. Germline V gene lookup returns CDR1 LNHDA and CDR2 SQIVND (reference sequence). The V and J ends lost 5 bases and 7 bases, in that order; junction bases with no gene match: 10. The length of the CDR3 is 15 residues.

The chain couples TRBV10-1 to TRBJ2-3, with a weak D call TRBD2 (5 bases). V lost 6 bases and J 0 bases, leaving 10 bases between the germline ends. The germline V gene has CDR1 WNHNN and CDR2 SYGVQD (reference sequence). The CDR3 contains 14 residues. This chain's CDR3 is CASRKTTSTDTQYF. The CDR3 nucleotides are TGCGCCAGCAGGAAGACTACTAGCACAGATACGCAGTATTTT.

This chain uses TRBV5-1 with TRBJ1-2, with unresolved D. This CDR3 region has 13 residues. The V end lost 6 bases, the J end lost 0 bases, and 9 bases lay between the germline ends. The germline CDR1 and CDR2 sequences are SGHRS and YFSETQ. CDR3: CASTEGPNYGYTF. CDR3 nucleotides: TGCGCCAGCACAGAGGGTCCTAACTATGGCTACACCTTC.

This chain connects TRBV18 to TRBJ1-1; 9 nucleotides align to TRBD1. Germline V gives CDR1 KGHSH, CDR2 LQKENI. The junction had 8 bases not matched to a gene; V was cut back by 5 bases and J by 7 bases. The CDR3 is made up of 14 amino acids. The CDR3 here is CASSTDTGGDEAFF. The CDR3 DNA reads TGTGCCAGCTCAACAGACACAGGGGGCGATGAAGCTTTCTTT.

The chain combines TRBV7-8 with TRBJ2-7, with TRBD2 matching over 13 bases. The J segment lost 9 bases and the V segment lost 4 bases, leaving 12 bases of the junction unmatched. The V gene's germline CDR1 is SGHVS and CDR2 FQNEAQ. CDR3 size: 16 residues. The chain's CDR3 is CASSSAGTSGVWGQYF. For the CDR3, the DNA is TGTGCCAGCAGCTCTGCCGGGACTAGCGGGGTCTGGGGGCAGTACTTC.

This clone was seen more than once but under ten times. The chain is built from TRBV7-2 and TRBJ2-5, with D possibly TRBD1 on 5 matching bases. Trimming removed 6 bases at V and 1 base at J, with 12 bases between. The CDR3 is 14 amino acids. Germline V gene sequence: CDR1 SGHTA, CDR2 FQGNSA. CDR3 residues: CASRKGHFQETQYF. In nucleotides, the CDR3 is TGTGCCAGCAGGAAAGGACACTTCCAAGAGACCCAGTACTTC.

The chain combines TRBV9 with TRBJ1-5; D is possibly TRBD1 (5 bases). CDR3 length equals 15 residues. The V and J ends lost 4 bases and 1 base respectively, with 12 bases between them. Per the germline V gene, CDR1 is SGDLS and CDR2 is YYNGEE. The CDR3 region is CASSTQGRSNQPQHF. DNA of the CDR3: TGTGCCAGCAGCACTCAGGGAAGGAGCAATCAGCCCCAGCATTTT.

This chain uses TRBV15 with TRBJ1-1, with D possibly TRBD1 on 5 matching bases. With 1 base removed from V and 0 bases from J, the gap between germline ends came to 6 bases. CDR1 and CDR2 from the germline V gene are LNHNV and YYDKDF (reference sequence). The CDR3 consists of 14 residues. Written as DNA, the CDR3 is TGTGCCACCAGCAGAGGACAGCTGAACACTGAAGCTTTCTTT. It specifies CATSRGQLNTEAFF.

This sequence joins TRBV7-3 and TRBJ2-1; TRBD2 agrees at 8 bases. Trimming cost V 5 bases and J 4 bases; bases outside gene matches: 7. This CDR3 is 15 amino acids long. The germline CDR1 and CDR2 sequences are SGHTA and FQGTGA. The CDR3: CASSETSGLYNEQFF. The CDR3 nucleotides read TGTGCCAGCAGCGAAACTAGCGGATTATACAATGAGCAGTTCTTC.